The sequence of this T cell receptor (beta chain) was determined in a study of blood T cell repertoires in COVID-19. About the study: From T cells, B-cell-depleted T cells, or PBMCs came the material, which was cDNA or gDNA.

The authors' processing: Amplifying reference gene primers gave estimates of nucleated cell counts. The repertoire was sequenced with immunoSEQ multiplex PCR; TCRdb's copy has only in-frame clones and lacks some. V and J calls and clone size are copied from that table; D and trimming were computed from the DNA. The data show a few hundred thousand clones, 85% to 90% seen once. This CDR3 contains 15 residues. V trimming: 1 base; J trimming: 5 bases; junction bases outside the gene matches: 8. The germline CDR1 and CDR2 sequences are LNHNV and YYDKDF (reference sequence). What was sequenced was PBMCs or T cells enriched from blood (not recorded which). This clonotype originated in a woman between 45 and 60 years old who had recovered from COVID-19. The chain has TRBV15 and TRBJ2-7; 7 positions agree with TRBD2. This CDR3 reads CATSRAAWGLNEQYF. The CDR3 coding sequence is TGTGCCACCAGCAGAGCTGCCTGGGGACTAAACGAGCAGTACTTC.